These 5 T cell receptor beta chains originate from one sample sequenced in a study of shared clonotypes between healthy human individuals. Data came from immunoSEQ multiplex PCR; TCRdb stores just in-frame clones and leaves some out. The sample yields roughly 700,000 clones, around 67% seen once. What was sequenced was memory CD4+ T cells sorted from blood. Stated subset: CD45RA-negative fraction. The receptors were gathered from a woman aged 25 to 39 in good health.

The sample holds a few counts of this clone. J is TRBJ2-3 and V is TRBV7-2, with TRBD1 identical over 7 bases. The CDR3 is made up of 15 amino acids. Trimming cost V 0 bases and J 5 bases; bases outside gene matches: 5. Germline V CDR1 and CDR2: SGHTA, FQGNSA. The CDR3 DNA reads TGTGCCAGCAGCTTAGCCGAGGGGGCGGAAGATACGCAGTATTTT. Its translation: CASSLAEGAEDTQYF. Full variable domain (missing parts from reference TRBV7-2 and TRBJ2-3): GAGVSQSPSNKVTEKGKDVELRCDPISGHTALYWYRQSLGQGLEFLIYFQGNSAPDKSGLPSDRFSAERTGGSVSTLTIQRTQQEDSAVYLCASSLAEGAEDTQYFGPGTRLTVL.

The chain couples TRBV19 to TRBJ2-5; 7 bases map to TRBD2. Germline V gene lookup returns CDR1 LNHDA and CDR2 SQIVND (reference sequence). The junction had 2 bases not matched to a gene; V was cut back by 5 bases and J by 2 bases. The CDR3 extends over 13 amino acids. The DNA of the CDR3 is TGTGCCAGTAGTTCGGGACTACAAGAGACCCAGTACTTC. This gives the protein CASSSGLQETQYF.

This clone was observed a few times. This chain connects TRBV30 to TRBJ1-2; 9 bases map to TRBD1. J was trimmed by 4 bases and V by 3 bases; bases with no gene match: 9. The CDR3 is made up of 15 amino acids. Germline V gene data show CDR1 as GTSNPN and CDR2 as SVGIG (reference sequence). This CDR3 reads CAWSGSGQGRYGYTF. The CDR3 DNA reads as TGTGCCTGGAGCGGATCGGGACAGGGACGCTATGGCTACACCTTC. The entire variable domain, with the rest obtained from reference TRBV30 and TRBJ1-2, is as follows: SQTIHQWPATLVQPVGSPLSLECTVEGTSNPNLYWYRQAAGRGLQLLFYSVGIGQISSEVPQNLSASRPQDRQFILSSKKLLLSDSGFYLCAWSGSGQGRYGYTFGSGTRLTVV.

The chain combines TRBV13 with TRBJ1-1; the D gene is possibly TRBD1 (6 bases). The germline gives CDR1 PRHDT, CDR2 FYEKMQ (reference sequence). This CDR3 comprises 14 residues. Trimming cost V 2 bases and J 7 bases, with 14 bases left between them. The CDR3 loop reads CASSLKGGLGEAFF. DNA of the CDR3: TGTGCCAGCAGCTTAAAGGGGGGTTTAGGTGAAGCTTTCTTT.

The rearrangement joins TRBV5-1 to TRBJ2-3; 11 bases align to TRBD1. The CDR3 is 18 residues long. CDR1 is SGHRS, CDR2 YFSETQ, per germline. The J segment lost 4 bases and the V segment lost 4 bases, leaving 14 bases of the junction unmatched. Here the CDR3 DNA reads TGCGCCAGCAGCATGACCGTGGCGGACAGGGGGCCCGCAGATACGCAGTATTTT. Residues: CASSMTVADRGPADTQYF.